This TCR beta chain was retrieved from a study of beta chain features in type 1 diabetes. A note on this clone: Antigen specificity is unknown.

Of the isolated RNA, all was reverse transcribed, and so the sequenced material was expressed TCRB transcripts. Average reads for naive, central memory and regulatory T cell samples were roughly 3.5 million. The assay was immunoSEQ multiplex PCR, and TCRdb's table has in-frame clones only and misses some. The sample lists more than 250,000 clones, approximately 16% occurring once. General study points: Significant though moderate, a shortening of TCRB CDR3s appeared in all four CD4+ subsets of Type 1 diabetes patients. In the patient group, naive, central memory and Treg TCRB repertoires seemed more alike than in the healthy donor group.

CDR3 length: 12 residues. Germline V gene data show CDR1 as MDHEN and CDR2 as SYDVKM. Sequencing was carried out using naive CD4+ T cells from blood. This TCR was recovered from a man aged 18 to 30 with type 1 diabetes. V gene TRBV28 combines with J gene TRBJ2-5, with 8 bases matching TRBD2. CDR3: CVSGGAQETQYF. The CDR3 nucleotides are TGTGTTTCCGGGGGGGCCCAAGAGACCCAGTACTTC.